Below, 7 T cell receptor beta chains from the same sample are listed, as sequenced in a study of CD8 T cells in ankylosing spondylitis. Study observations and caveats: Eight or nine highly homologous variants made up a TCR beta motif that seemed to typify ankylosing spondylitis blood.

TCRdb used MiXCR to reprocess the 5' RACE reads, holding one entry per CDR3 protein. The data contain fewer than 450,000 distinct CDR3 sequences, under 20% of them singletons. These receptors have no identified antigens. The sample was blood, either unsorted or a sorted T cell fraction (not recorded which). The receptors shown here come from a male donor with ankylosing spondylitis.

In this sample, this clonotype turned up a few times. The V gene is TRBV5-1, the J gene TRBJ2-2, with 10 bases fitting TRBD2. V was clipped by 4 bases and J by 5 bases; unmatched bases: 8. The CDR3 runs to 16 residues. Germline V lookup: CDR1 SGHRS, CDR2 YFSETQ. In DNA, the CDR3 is TGCGCCAGCAGCATCCAGCGGGAGGGCCGTACCGGGGAGCTGTTTTTT. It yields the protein CASSIQREGRTGELFF.

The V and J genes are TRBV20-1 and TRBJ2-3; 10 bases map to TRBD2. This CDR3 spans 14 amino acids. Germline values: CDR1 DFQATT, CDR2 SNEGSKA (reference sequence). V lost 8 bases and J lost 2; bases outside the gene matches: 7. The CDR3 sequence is CSSRLAGFTDTQYF. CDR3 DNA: TGCAGTTCAAGACTAGCGGGTTTCACAGATACGCAGTATTTT.

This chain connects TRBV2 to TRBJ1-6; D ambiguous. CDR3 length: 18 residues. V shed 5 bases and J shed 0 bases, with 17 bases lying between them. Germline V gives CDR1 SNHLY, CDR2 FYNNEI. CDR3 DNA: TGTGCCAGCAGTTCTAATAGGGTGACGAGCTCCTATAATTCACCCCTCCACTTT. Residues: CASSSNRVTSSYNSPLHF.

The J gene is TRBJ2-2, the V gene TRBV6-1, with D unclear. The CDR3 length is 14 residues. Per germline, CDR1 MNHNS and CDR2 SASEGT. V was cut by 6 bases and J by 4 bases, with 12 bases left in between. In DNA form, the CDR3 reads TGTGCCAGCAGGACCCGGGTCAGCACCGGGGAGCTGTTTTTT. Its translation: CASRTRVSTGELFF.

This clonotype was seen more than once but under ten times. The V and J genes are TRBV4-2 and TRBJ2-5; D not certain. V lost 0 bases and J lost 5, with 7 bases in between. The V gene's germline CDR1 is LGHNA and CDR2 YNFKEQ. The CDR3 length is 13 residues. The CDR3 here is CASSQDTLETQYF. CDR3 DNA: TGTGCCAGCAGCCAAGATACCCTTGAGACCCAGTACTTC.

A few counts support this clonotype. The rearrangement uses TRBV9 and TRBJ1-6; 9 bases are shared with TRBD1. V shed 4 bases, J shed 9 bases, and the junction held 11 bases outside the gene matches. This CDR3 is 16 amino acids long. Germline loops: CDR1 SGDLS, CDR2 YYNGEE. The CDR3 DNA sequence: TGTGCCAGCAGCCCCAACGGACAGGGGATAAGTTCACCCCTCCACTTT. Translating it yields CASSPNGQGISSPLHF.

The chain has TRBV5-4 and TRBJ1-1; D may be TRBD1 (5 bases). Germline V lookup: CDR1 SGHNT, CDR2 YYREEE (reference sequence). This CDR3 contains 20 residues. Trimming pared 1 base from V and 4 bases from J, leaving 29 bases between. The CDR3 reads CASSLFSRAAAQSAGTEAFF. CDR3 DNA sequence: TGTGCCAGCAGCTTGTTTTCCAGGGCTGCTGCACAATCGGCTGGCACTGAAGCTTTCTTT.